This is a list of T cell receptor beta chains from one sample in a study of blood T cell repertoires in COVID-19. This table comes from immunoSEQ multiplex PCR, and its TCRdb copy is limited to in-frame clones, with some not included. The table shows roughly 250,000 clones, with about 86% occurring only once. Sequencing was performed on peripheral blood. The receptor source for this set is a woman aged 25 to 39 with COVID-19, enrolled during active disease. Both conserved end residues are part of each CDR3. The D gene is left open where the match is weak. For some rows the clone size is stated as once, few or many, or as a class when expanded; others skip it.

CDR3: CASSWTGFTSYEQYF; DNA: TGTGCCAGCAGCTGGACAGGCTTTACCTCCTACGAGCAGTACTTC; size: .; V: TRBV3-1/TRBV3-2; J: TRBJ2-7; D: TRBD1; length: 15
CDR3: CASSYRTSGGADYGDTQYF; DNA: TGTGCCAGCAGCTACAGGACTAGCGGGGGGGCCGATTATGGAGATACGCAGTATTTT; size: .; V: TRBV5-5; J: TRBJ2-3; D: TRBD2; length: 19
CDR3: CASRTGSGGSYEQYF; DNA: TGTGCCAGCAGAACAGGGTCAGGTGGGTCCTACGAGCAGTACTTC; size: .; V: TRBV28; J: TRBJ2-7; D: .; length: 15
CDR3: CASSPMGGSTRASPLHF; DNA: TGTGCCAGCAGTCCGATGGGGGGTTCAACTAGGGCTTCACCCCTCCACTTT; size: .; V: TRBV7-9; J: TRBJ1-6; D: .; length: 17
CDR3: CASRDGTDLTLYGYTF; DNA: TGTGCCAGCAGAGACGGGACAGACTTAACCCTCTATGGCTACACCTTC; size: once; V: TRBV2; J: TRBJ1-2; D: TRBD1; length: 16
CDR3: CASSSTGGAEQPQHF; DNA: TGTGCCAGCAGTTCTACAGGGGGCGCAGAACAGCCCCAGCATTTT; size: .; V: TRBV7-2; J: TRBJ1-5; D: TRBD1; length: 15
CDR3: CASSTIRFRDNGQPQHF; DNA: TGTGCCAGTAGTACGATCCGGTTTAGGGACAACGGTCAGCCCCAGCATTTT; size: .; V: TRBV19; J: TRBJ1-5; D: .; length: 17
CDR3: CASRLGTGDTEAFF; DNA: TGCGCCAGCAGGTTGGGCACAGGAGACACTGAAGCTTTCTTT; size: .; V: TRBV5-1; J: TRBJ1-1; D: .; length: 14
CDR3: CASSIERGTGYNEQFF; DNA: TGTGCCAGTAGTATAGAGAGGGGGACCGGTTACAATGAGCAGTTCTTC; size: .; V: TRBV19; J: TRBJ2-1; D: .; length: 16
CDR3: CATRSRESPLHF; DNA: TGTGCCACACGGTCAAGGGAGTCACCCCTCCACTTT; size: .; V: TRBV10-3; J: TRBJ1-6; D: .; length: 12
CDR3: CASSQIGGMNTEAFF; DNA: TGCGCCAGCAGCCAGATCGGGGGGATGAACACTGAAGCTTTCTTT; size: .; V: TRBV4-1; J: TRBJ1-1; D: .; length: 15
CDR3: CASTTRTPSQETQYF; DNA: TGTGCCAGCACCACCCGGACACCAAGTCAAGAGACCCAGTACTTC; size: .; V: TRBV7-9; J: TRBJ2-5; D: .; length: 15
CDR3: CASSLGTGRGLEQYF; DNA: TGTGCCAGCAGCCTCGGGACAGGCCGCGGCCTTGAGCAGTACTTC; size: .; V: TRBV5-4; J: TRBJ2-7; D: TRBD1; length: 15
CDR3: CASSFGQGYTEAFF; DNA: TGTGCCAGCAGTTTTGGACAGGGCTACACTGAAGCTTTCTTT; size: .; V: TRBV27; J: TRBJ1-1; D: TRBD1; length: 14
CDR3: CASSIASVPDTQYF; DNA: TGTGCCAGTAGTATAGCTTCGGTTCCAGATACGCAGTATTTT; size: .; V: TRBV19; J: TRBJ2-3; D: .; length: 14
CDR3: CASSLALAAVAAYNEQFF; DNA: TGCGCCAGCAGCTTGGCGCTAGCGGCCGTGGCAGCCTACAATGAGCAGTTCTTC; size: .; V: TRBV5-1; J: TRBJ2-1; D: TRBD2; length: 18
CDR3: CASSSYGTPDGYTF; DNA: TGTGCCAGCAGTTCCTACGGGACACCTGACGGCTACACCTTC; size: .; V: TRBV28; J: TRBJ1-2; D: .; length: 14
CDR3: CSAGVNGYTF; DNA: TGCAGTGCCGGGGTCAACGGCTACACCTTC; size: .; V: TRBV20-1; J: TRBJ1-2; D: .; length: 10
CDR3: CASSPGSYEQYF; DNA: TGCGCCAGCAGCCCCGGTTCCTACGAGCAGTACTTC; size: .; V: TRBV10-1; J: TRBJ2-7; D: .; length: 12
CDR3: CASSPPRNYGYTF; DNA: TGTGCCAGCAGTCCCCCCAGGAACTATGGCTACACCTTC; size: once; V: TRBV5-6; J: TRBJ1-2; D: .; length: 13
CDR3: CASSPDRGQFGEQFF; DNA: TGTGCCAGCAGCCCGGACAGGGGGCAATTTGGTGAGCAGTTCTTC; size: .; V: TRBV13; J: TRBJ2-1; D: TRBD1; length: 15
CDR3: CASSRQETQYF; DNA: TGTGCCAGCTCACGGCAGGAGACCCAGTACTTC; size: once; V: TRBV18; J: TRBJ2-5; D: .; length: 11
CDR3: CAISELHTSPLHF; DNA: TGTGCCATCAGTGAATTACATACATCACCCCTCCACTTT; size: .; V: TRBV10-3; J: TRBJ1-6; D: .; length: 13
CDR3: CASSFTVSYNSPLHF; DNA: TGTGCCAGCAGTTTCACGGTTTCTTATAATTCACCCCTCCACTTT; size: .; V: TRBV27; J: TRBJ1-6; D: .; length: 15
CDR3: CASSLSNIYEQYF; DNA: TGTGCCAGCAGTTTATCGAACATCTACGAGCAGTACTTC; size: .; V: TRBV28; J: TRBJ2-7; D: .; length: 13
CDR3: CASQGTDMNTEAFF; DNA: TGTGCCAGCCAAGGGACAGATATGAACACTGAAGCTTTCTTT; size: .; V: TRBV21-1; J: TRBJ1-1; D: .; length: 14
CDR3: CASSLILTGSYEQYF; DNA: TGTGCCAGCAGCTTGATCCTTACAGGCTCCTACGAGCAGTACTTC; size: .; V: TRBV5-5; J: TRBJ2-7; D: .; length: 15
CDR3: CASSWAGAGAKNIQYF; DNA: TGTGCCAGCAGCTGGGCGGGGGCCGGGGCCAAAAACATTCAGTACTTC; size: .; V: TRBV5-5; J: TRBJ2-4; D: .; length: 16
CDR3: CASSLGEGEAFF; DNA: TGTGCCAGCAGCTTGGGTGAGGGTGAAGCTTTCTTT; size: .; V: TRBV5-5; J: TRBJ1-1; D: .; length: 12
CDR3: CASSSSPGQELFF; DNA: TGTGCCAGTAGTAGTTCGCCGGGACAGGAGCTGTTTTTT; size: .; V: TRBV19; J: TRBJ2-2; D: .; length: 13
CDR3: CASSTTGGGREKLFF; DNA: TGTGCCAGCAGTACGACAGGGGGAGGGAGAGAAAAACTGTTTTTT; size: .; V: TRBV6-5; J: TRBJ1-4; D: TRBD1; length: 15
CDR3: CASSYSPLRGSNTEAFF; DNA: TGTGCCAGCAGTTACTCGCCCCTGAGGGGGTCGAACACTGAAGCTTTCTTT; size: .; V: TRBV6-2/TRBV6-3; J: TRBJ1-1; D: .; length: 17
CDR3: CALQRGGGSYEQYF; DNA: TGTGCCCTACAGAGAGGGGGGGGATCCTACGAGCAGTACTTC; size: .; V: TRBV30; J: TRBJ2-7; D: .; length: 14
CDR3: CASSLAGTEYGYTF; DNA: TGTGCCAGCAGCTTAGCCGGGACAGAGTATGGCTACACCTTC; size: .; V: TRBV7-9; J: TRBJ1-2; D: TRBD1; length: 14
CDR3: CASSLSSGSYEQYF; DNA: TGTGCCAGCAGCTTATCTTCCGGTTCCTACGAGCAGTACTTC; size: .; V: TRBV7-2; J: TRBJ2-7; D: .; length: 14
CDR3: CASSSPDRTLHGYTF; DNA: TGTGCCAGCAGCTCCCCGGACAGGACGTTGCATGGCTACACCTTC; size: .; V: TRBV21-1; J: TRBJ1-2; D: .; length: 15
CDR3: CASSLNRQSDTQYF; DNA: TGTGCCAGCAGCTTAAATCGACAGTCAGATACGCAGTATTTT; size: .; V: TRBV7-9; J: TRBJ2-3; D: .; length: 14
CDR3: CASSLLVRETQYF; DNA: TGCGCCAGCAGCTTGCTAGTAAGGGAGACCCAGTACTTC; size: .; V: TRBV5-1; J: TRBJ2-5; D: .; length: 13
CDR3: CASSLTGNYGYTF; DNA: TGTGCCAGCAGTTTAACAGGGAACTATGGCTACACCTTC; size: .; V: TRBV28; J: TRBJ1-2; D: .; length: 13
CDR3: CASSIRGWTTQETQYF; DNA: TGTGCCAGTAGTATTAGAGGGTGGACTACCCAAGAGACCCAGTACTTC; size: .; V: TRBV19; J: TRBJ2-5; D: .; length: 16
CDR3: CATSDRRGWVEGYTF; DNA: TGTGCCACCAGTGATCGGAGAGGATGGGTGGAAGGCTACACCTTC; size: .; V: TRBV24-1; J: TRBJ1-2; D: .; length: 15
CDR3: CASSETPLSYTF; DNA: TGTGCCAGCAGTGAGACACCCCTGAGCTACACCTTC; size: few; V: TRBV25-1; J: TRBJ1-2; D: .; length: 12
CDR3: CASSLDRGSYEQYF; DNA: TGTGCCAGCAGCTTGGACAGGGGCTCCTACGAGCAGTACTTC; size: .; V: TRBV11-3; J: TRBJ2-7; D: TRBD1; length: 14
CDR3: CASSVGGAMNTEAFF; DNA: TGTGCCAGCAGCGTAGGTGGGGCCATGAACACTGAAGCTTTCTTT; size: .; V: TRBV9; J: TRBJ1-1; D: .; length: 15
CDR3: CASSQVSGGWDEQFF; DNA: TGTGCCAGCAGCCAAGTTAGCGGGGGGTGGGATGAGCAGTTCTTC; size: .; V: TRBV3-1/TRBV3-2; J: TRBJ2-1; D: TRBD2; length: 15
CDR3: CASSPGREGSGNTIYF; DNA: TGTGCCAGCAGTCCAGGGCGGGAGGGCTCTGGAAACACCATATATTTT; size: .; V: TRBV28; J: TRBJ1-3; D: .; length: 16
CDR3: CASSVGGQGNYYGYTF; DNA: TGTGCCAGCAGCGTAGGTGGACAGGGCAATTACTATGGCTACACCTTC; size: .; V: TRBV9; J: TRBJ1-2; D: TRBD1; length: 16
CDR3: CASSVRFGQGTRGGYTF; DNA: TGTGCCAGCAGTGTCCGTTTCGGACAGGGGACGCGGGGGGGCTACACCTTC; size: .; V: TRBV27; J: TRBJ1-2; D: TRBD1; length: 17
CDR3: CASIGTDEQYF; DNA: TGTGCCAGCATCGGGACAGACGAGCAGTACTTC; size: .; V: TRBV2; J: TRBJ2-7; D: TRBD1; length: 11
CDR3: CASSLGTGANYGYTF; DNA: TGTGCCAGCAGCTTGGGGACAGGGGCTAACTATGGCTACACCTTC; size: .; V: TRBV7-9; J: TRBJ1-2; D: TRBD1; length: 15
CDR3: CASSLASGLGAYEQYF; DNA: TGTGCCAGCAGCTTGGCCTCGGGACTAGGTGCTTACGAGCAGTACTTC; size: once; V: TRBV5-4; J: TRBJ2-7; D: TRBD2; length: 16